Listed below are T cell receptor beta chains from one sample, sequenced in a study of tumor-infiltrating lymphocytes in localized non-small cell lung cancer. Clones were sequenced by immunoSEQ multiplex PCR, and TCRdb holds only the in-frame ones, with some missing. This sample has over 9,000 clones; about 86% occur once, and the top ten carry about 8.3%. Sequencing input: uninvolved lung tissue not adjacent to the tumor. The receptor source for this set is a human donor with non-small cell lung cancer. CDR3s include the opening cysteine and the closing phenylalanine or tryptophan. The order of the fields is CDR3 length, V gene, D gene, CDR3 protein. The D gene is left open where the match is weak.

>14|TRBV6-5|.
CASSLGPQGTEAFF
>14|TRBV13|TRBD1
CASRRDRAWETQYF
>14|TRBV6-5|.
CASSYSRGTGELFF
>14|TRBV7-2|.
CASSPDGAYNEQFF
>14|TRBV15|.
CATSRGKGNTEAFF
>13|TRBV6-5|.
CASRGSSSYEQYF
>15|TRBV4-1|.
CASSQGLTSYNEQFF
>13|TRBV18|.
CASSPSQDQPQHF
>14|TRBV11-2|.
CASSLDWGTGELFF
>14|TRBV10-2|.
CASSDSVRWGGYTF
>14|TRBV6-5|.
CASGSGVGTGELFF
>15|TRBV2|TRBD1
CASLRDRGGGEKLFF
>17|TRBV5-4|TRBD2
CASSLFGSGEPTDTQYF
>16|TRBV10-2|TRBD1
CASSEPRQGWVYGYTF
>15|TRBV6-5|TRBD1
CASSPARDRVYEQYF
>15|TRBV5-6|.
CASSRGYPFNTEAFF
>13|TRBV7-6|.
CASSSSPGNTIYF
>16|TRBV7-9|.
CASSFGRDSGANVLTF
>15|TRBV6-5|.
CASSYSGAEVEKLFF
>13|TRBV29-1|TRBD1
CSAEGARGEPQHF
>15|TRBV5-1|.
CASSFGHGGNSPLHF
>15|TRBV6-4|.
CASSDSVPYPYGYTF
>13|TRBV11-3|.
CASSLGRRTEAFF
>13|TRBV30|.
CAWSVARLYEQYF
>15|TRBV30|.
CAWRAARDHNEKLFF
>14|TRBV11-2|TRBD2
CASSLTSPQETQYF
>15|TRBV7-2|TRBD1
CASSPRQGLEQPQHF
>15|TRBV7-3|.
CASSSSGTWGETQYF
>15|TRBV2|.
CASSDGTANTGELFF
>13|TRBV7-7|.
CASSLTRMETQYF
>16|TRBV18|.
CASSPGRRALTGELFF
>15|TRBV7-9|.
CASSLDLSGNTEAFF
>14|TRBV4-1|.
CASSAGPIRAEAFF
>15|TRBV5-1|.
CASSLGYTNTGELFF
>15|TRBV5-4|.
CASSKSTGGDYEQYF
>14|TRBV5-4|.
CASSAGHLNTEAFF
>15|TRBV27|.
CASSYGRGRSYEQYF
>16|TRBV4-2|.
CASSQDFRVGNYGYTF
>20|TRBV6-8|.
CASSYNGRGPGLYSNQPQHF
>14|TRBV7-7|TRBD1
CASSTTGETYEQYF
>13|TRBV25-1|.
CASSEYSLEEQYF
>15|TRBV6-6|TRBD1
CASSPGTGGDYGYTF
>13|TRBV2|.
CASSGQVTQPQHF
>14|TRBV29-1|.
CSVARGSGYNEQFF
>15|TRBV4-3|.
CASSQVSRAEYGYTF
>16|TRBV6-6|TRBD1
CASSPTDRGGNSPLHF
>14|TRBV7-2|.
CASSLEQMYNEQFF
>15|TRBV7-3|TRBD2
CASSLTGLAADTQYF
>13|TRBV7-3|TRBD1
CASSPGTGYEQYF
>14|TRBV7-3|.
CASSFSSGANVLTF
>17|TRBV6-1|TRBD1
CASSERSRQGAKNIQYF
>13|TRBV2|.
CASKDWASGEQYF
>15|TRBV11-1|TRBD1
CASSLGTGGRDTQYF
>13|TRBV7-3|TRBD1
CASGSGTGDGYTF